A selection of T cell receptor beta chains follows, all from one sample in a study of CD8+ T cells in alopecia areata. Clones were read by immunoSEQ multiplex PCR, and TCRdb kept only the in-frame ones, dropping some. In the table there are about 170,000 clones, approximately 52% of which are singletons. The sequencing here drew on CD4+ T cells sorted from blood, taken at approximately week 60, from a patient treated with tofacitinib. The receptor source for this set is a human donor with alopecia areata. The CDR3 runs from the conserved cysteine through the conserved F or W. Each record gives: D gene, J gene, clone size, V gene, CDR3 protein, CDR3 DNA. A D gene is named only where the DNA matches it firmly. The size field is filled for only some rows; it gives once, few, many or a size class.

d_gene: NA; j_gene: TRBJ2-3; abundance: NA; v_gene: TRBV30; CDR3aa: CAWSVPLSSLSTDTQYF; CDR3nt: TGTGCCTGGAGTGTCCCGCTCTCCAGCCTGAGCACAGATACGCAGTATTTT
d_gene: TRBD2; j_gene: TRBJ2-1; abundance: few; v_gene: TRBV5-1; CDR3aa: CASSEGTSGGYEQFF; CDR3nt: TGCGCCAGCAGCGAAGGGACTAGCGGGGGCTATGAGCAGTTCTTC
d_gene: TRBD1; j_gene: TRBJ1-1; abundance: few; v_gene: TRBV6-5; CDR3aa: CASSPAGTVEAFF; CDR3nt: TGTGCCAGCAGTCCCGCAGGGACAGTTGAAGCTTTCTTT
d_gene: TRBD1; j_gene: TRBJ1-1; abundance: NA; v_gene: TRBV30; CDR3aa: CAWRYRGSNTEAFF; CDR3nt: TGTGCCTGGAGATACAGGGGCTCGAACACTGAAGCTTTCTTT
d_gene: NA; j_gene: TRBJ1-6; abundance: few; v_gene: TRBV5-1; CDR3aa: CASSPDGPTDSPLHF; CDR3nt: TGCGCCAGCAGCCCGGACGGACCTACCGACTCACCCCTCCACTTT
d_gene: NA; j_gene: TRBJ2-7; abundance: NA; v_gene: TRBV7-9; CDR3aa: CASSSPREDEQYF; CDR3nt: TGTGCCAGCAGCTCCCCCCGGGAAGACGAGCAGTACTTC
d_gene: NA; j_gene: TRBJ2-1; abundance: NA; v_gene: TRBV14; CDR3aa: CASSPFVGQQFF; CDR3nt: TGTGCCAGCAGCCCATTCGTGGGACAGCAGTTCTTC
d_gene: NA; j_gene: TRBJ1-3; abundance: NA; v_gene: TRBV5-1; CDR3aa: CASTWGSSGNTIYF; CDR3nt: TGCGCCAGCACATGGGGTTCCTCTGGAAACACCATATATTTT
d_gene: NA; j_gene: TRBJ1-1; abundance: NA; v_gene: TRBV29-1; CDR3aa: CSAETGRGTEAFF; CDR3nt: TGCAGCGCTGAGACAGGTAGAGGCACTGAAGCTTTCTTT
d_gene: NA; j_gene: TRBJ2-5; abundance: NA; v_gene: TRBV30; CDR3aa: CAWSGGTRRVRETQYF; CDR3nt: TGTGCCTGGAGTGGAGGCACCCGGCGGGTGCGGGAGACCCAGTACTTC
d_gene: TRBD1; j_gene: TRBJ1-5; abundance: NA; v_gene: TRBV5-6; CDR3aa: CASSFWDRVGQPQHF; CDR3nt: TGTGCCAGCAGCTTTTGGGACAGGGTAGGTCAGCCCCAGCATTTT
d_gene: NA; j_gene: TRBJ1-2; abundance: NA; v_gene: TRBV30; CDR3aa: CAWSRNYGYTF; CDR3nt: TGTGCCTGGAGCCGTAACTATGGCTACACCTTC
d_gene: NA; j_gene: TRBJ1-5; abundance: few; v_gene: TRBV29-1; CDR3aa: CSVRYGGRNQPQHF; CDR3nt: TGCAGCGTCCGATACGGGGGTCGCAATCAGCCCCAGCATTTT
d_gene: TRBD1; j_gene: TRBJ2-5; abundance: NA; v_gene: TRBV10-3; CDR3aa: CAISELQGPRGTQYF; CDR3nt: TGTGCCATCAGCGAACTACAGGGGCCACGGGGGACCCAGTACTTC
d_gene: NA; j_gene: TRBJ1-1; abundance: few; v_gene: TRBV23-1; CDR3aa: CASSHLPGRNTEAFF; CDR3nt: TGCGCCAGCAGTCACCTTCCGGGGAGGAACACTGAAGCTTTCTTT
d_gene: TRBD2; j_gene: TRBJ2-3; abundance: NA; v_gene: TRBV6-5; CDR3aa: CASRRAGWADTQYF; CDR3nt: TGTGCCAGCAGGAGAGCGGGGTGGGCAGATACGCAGTATTTT
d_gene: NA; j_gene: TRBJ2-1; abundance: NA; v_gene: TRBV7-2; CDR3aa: CASSRGTAKGNEQFF; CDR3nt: TGTGCCAGCAGCCGGGGGACAGCGAAGGGGAATGAGCAGTTCTTC
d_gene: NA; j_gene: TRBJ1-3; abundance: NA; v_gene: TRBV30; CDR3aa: CAWSPMHGNTIYF; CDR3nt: TGTGCCTGGAGTCCGATGCATGGAAACACCATATATTTT
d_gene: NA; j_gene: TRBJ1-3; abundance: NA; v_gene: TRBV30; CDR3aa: CAWSVWTGNTIYF; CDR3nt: TGTGCCTGGAGTGTATGGACCGGAAACACCATATATTTT
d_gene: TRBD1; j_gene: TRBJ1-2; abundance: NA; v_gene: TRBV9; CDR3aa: CASSVQQGEGGYTF; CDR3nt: TGTGCCAGCAGCGTTCAACAGGGGGAGGGTGGCTACACCTTC
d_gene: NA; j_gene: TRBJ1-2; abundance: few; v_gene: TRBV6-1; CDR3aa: CASSDLRQLNYGYTF; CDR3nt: TGTGCCAGCAGTGATCTCCGACAGCTGAACTATGGCTACACCTTC
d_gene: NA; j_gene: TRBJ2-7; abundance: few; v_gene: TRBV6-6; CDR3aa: CASSLGGVGNYEQYF; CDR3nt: TGTGCCAGCAGTTTGGGGGGAGTGGGGAACTACGAGCAGTACTTC
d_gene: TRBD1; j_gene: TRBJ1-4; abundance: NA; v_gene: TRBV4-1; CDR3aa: CASSPVPGQGSEKLFF; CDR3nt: TGCGCCAGCAGCCCTGTGCCGGGACAGGGGAGCGAAAAACTGTTTTTT
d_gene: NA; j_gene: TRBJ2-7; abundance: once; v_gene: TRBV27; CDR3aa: CASSFRPNALRAQYF; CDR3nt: TGTGCCAGCAGCTTTCGGCCGAATGCCCTCCGAGCGCAGTACTTC
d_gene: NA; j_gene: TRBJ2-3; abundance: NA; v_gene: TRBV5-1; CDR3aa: CASSSNNSSATSTDTQYF; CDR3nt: TGCGCCAGCAGCTCGAACAATTCTAGCGCCACTAGCACAGATACGCAGTATTTT
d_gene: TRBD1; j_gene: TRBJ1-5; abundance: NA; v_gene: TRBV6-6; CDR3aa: CASSSTGLNQPQHF; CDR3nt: TGTGCCAGCAGTTCGACAGGGCTCAATCAGCCCCAGCATTTT
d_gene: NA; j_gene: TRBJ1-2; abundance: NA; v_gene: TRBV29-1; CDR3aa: CSAGDGGYTF; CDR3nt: TGCAGCGCCGGGGACGGGGGCTACACCTTC
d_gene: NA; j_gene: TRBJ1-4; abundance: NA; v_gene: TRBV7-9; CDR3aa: CASSLETGANEKLFF; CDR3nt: TGTGCCAGCAGCTTAGAGACCGGGGCCAATGAAAAACTGTTTTTT
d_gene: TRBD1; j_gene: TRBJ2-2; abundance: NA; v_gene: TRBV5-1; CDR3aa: CASSGSTGNPGELFF; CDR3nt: TGCGCCAGCAGCGGATCGACAGGGAACCCCGGGGAGCTGTTTTTT
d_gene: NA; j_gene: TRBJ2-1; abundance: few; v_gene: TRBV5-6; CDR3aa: CASSLVSGHNPYNEQFF; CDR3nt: TGTGCCAGCAGCTTGGTAAGCGGGCATAACCCCTACAATGAGCAGTTCTTC
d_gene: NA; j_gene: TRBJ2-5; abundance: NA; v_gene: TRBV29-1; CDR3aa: CSVDSAWQETQYF; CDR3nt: TGCAGCGTTGACTCGGCCTGGCAAGAGACCCAGTACTTC
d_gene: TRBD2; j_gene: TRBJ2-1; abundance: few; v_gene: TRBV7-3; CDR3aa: CASSLMGLPYNEQFF; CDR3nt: TGTGCCAGCAGCTTAATGGGACTACCCTACAATGAGCAGTTCTTC
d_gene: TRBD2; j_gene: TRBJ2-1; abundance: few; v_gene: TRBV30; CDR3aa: CAWRRAGGTYNEQFF; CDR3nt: TGTGCCTGGAGGAGAGCGGGGGGCACCTACAATGAGCAGTTCTTC
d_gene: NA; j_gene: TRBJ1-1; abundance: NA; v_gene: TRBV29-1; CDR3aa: CSVARTANTEAFF; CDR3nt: TGCAGCGTTGCCCGGACAGCGAACACTGAAGCTTTCTTT
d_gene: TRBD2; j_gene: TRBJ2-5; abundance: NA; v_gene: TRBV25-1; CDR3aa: CASSTTSGGTTQYF; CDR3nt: TGTGCCAGCTCTACCACTAGCGGGGGTACGACCCAGTACTTC
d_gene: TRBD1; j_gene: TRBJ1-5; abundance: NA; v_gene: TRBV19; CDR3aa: CASSSLGQGYQPQHF; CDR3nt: TGTGCCAGTAGTTCCCTAGGACAGGGGTATCAGCCCCAGCATTTT
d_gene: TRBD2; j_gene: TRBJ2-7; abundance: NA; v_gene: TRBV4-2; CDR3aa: CASSQDRGLGVAGGGEQYF; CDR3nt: TGTGCCAGCAGCCAAGATCGTGGCTTGGGCGTAGCGGGGGGTGGCGAGCAGTACTTC
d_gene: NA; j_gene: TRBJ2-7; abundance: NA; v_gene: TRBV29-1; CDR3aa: CSVAYYRTEEQYF; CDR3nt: TGCAGCGTTGCCTACTACCGGACAGAGGAGCAGTACTTC
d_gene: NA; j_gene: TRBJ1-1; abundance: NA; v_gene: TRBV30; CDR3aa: CAWSITAVEAFF; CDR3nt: TGTGCCTGGAGCATTACGGCCGTTGAAGCTTTCTTT
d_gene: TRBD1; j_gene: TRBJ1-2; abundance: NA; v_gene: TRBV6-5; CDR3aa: CASARGQGRGYTF; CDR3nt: TGTGCCAGCGCCCGGGGACAGGGACGCGGCTACACCTTC
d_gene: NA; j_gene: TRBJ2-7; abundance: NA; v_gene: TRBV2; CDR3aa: CASSVDYEQYF; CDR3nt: TGTGCCAGCAGTGTTGACTACGAGCAGTACTTC
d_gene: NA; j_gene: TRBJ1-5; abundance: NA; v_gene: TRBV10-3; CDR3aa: CAISPGSSNQPQHF; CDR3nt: TGTGCCATCAGTCCAGGGAGTAGCAATCAGCCCCAGCATTTT
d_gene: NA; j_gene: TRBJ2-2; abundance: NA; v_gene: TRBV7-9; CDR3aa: CASSIKPGTHTGELFF; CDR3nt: TGTGCCAGCAGCATTAAACCCGGGACCCACACCGGGGAGCTGTTTTTT
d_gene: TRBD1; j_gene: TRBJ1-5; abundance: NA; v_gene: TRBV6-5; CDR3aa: CASRQGMDQPQHF; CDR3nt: TGTGCCAGCAGACAGGGGATGGATCAGCCCCAGCATTTT
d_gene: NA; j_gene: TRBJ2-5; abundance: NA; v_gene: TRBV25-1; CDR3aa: CASTHWDLQETQYF; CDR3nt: TGTGCCAGCACTCATTGGGACCTCCAAGAGACCCAGTACTTC
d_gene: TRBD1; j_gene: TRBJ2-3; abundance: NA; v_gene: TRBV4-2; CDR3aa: CASSQPQGADTQYF; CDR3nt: TGTGCCAGCAGCCAACCACAGGGGGCAGATACGCAGTATTTT
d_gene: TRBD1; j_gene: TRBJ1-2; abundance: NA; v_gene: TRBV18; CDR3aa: CASSPGQGFYGYTF; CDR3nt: TGTGCCAGCTCACCGGGACAGGGGTTCTATGGCTACACCTTC
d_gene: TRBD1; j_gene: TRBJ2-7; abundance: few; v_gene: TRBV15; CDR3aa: CATSTPYPQGQSEQYF; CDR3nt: TGTGCCACCAGCACCCCCTACCCCCAGGGACAGAGCGAGCAGTACTTC
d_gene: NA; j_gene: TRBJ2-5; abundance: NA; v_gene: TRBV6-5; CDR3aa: CASRDRLRQETQYF; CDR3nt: TGTGCCAGCAGGGACCGGTTGAGACAAGAGACCCAGTACTTC
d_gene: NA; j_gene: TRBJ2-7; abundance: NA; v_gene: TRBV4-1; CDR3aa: CASSQEWTVYEQYF; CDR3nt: TGCGCCAGCAGCCAAGAATGGACGGTTTACGAGCAGTACTTC
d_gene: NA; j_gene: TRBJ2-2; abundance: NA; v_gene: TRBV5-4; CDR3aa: CASSLDSTNTGELFF; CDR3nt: TGTGCCAGCAGCCTGGACAGCACGAACACCGGGGAGCTGTTTTTT
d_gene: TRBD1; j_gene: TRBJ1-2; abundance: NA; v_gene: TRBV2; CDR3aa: CASSETQDRGLNYGYTF; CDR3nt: TGTGCCAGCAGTGAAACCCAGGACAGGGGGCTAAACTATGGCTACACCTTC
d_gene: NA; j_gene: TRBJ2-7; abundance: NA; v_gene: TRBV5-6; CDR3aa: CASSFDTIYEQYF; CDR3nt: TGTGCCAGCAGCTTCGATACGATCTACGAGCAGTACTTC